The 3 T cell receptor beta chains given below trace back to one sample, sequenced in a study of cytomegalovirus exposure and HLA in healthy donors. PCR was performed using 60 Vbeta and 13 Jbeta primers. Produced via immunoSEQ multiplex PCR; TCRdb's table is partial and in-frame only. The table lists around 200,000 clones, roughly four fifths of them singletons, with 10% in the top ten. Sample: PBMCs. Receptors were obtained from a woman in her 50s in good health and CMV-seropositive.

The chain recombines TRBV4-1 with TRBJ1-1, with D perhaps matching TRBD1 (6 bases). Germline V gene sequence: CDR1 MGHRA, CDR2 YSYEKL. V gave up 3 bases and J gave up 4 bases, with 9 bases separating them. This CDR3 has 13 residues. CDR3 coding DNA: TGCGCCAGCAGCCAGGGGGCGGGCACTGAAGCTTTCTTT. The encoded protein is CASSQGAGTEAFF.

This chain connects TRBV4-2 to TRBJ1-4; 8 bases align to TRBD1. The CDR3 has 16 residues. Germline loops: CDR1 LGHNA, CDR2 YNFKEQ. The V and J ends lost 0 bases and 8 bases, in that order; junction bases with no gene match: 8. The CDR3 sequence: CASSQDPAGGEEKLFF. CDR3 coding DNA: TGTGCCAGCAGCCAAGATCCGGCAGGGGGCGAGGAAAAACTGTTTTTT.

The gene calls are TRBV7-2 and TRBJ1-2; a weak D match, TRBD1 (6 bases). V lost 5 bases to trimming and J lost 3 bases, with 19 bases between them. Germline CDR1 reads SGHTA; CDR2 reads FQGNSA. The CDR3 is 16 amino acids. CDR3: CASSPYVVGADYGYTF. The CDR3 nucleotides are TGTGCCAGCAGCCCGTATGTAGTGGGGGCGGACTATGGCTACACCTTC.